This T cell receptor (beta chain) appears in the sequencing data of a study of blood T cell repertoires in COVID-19. Overall study: Samples came from the United States, Italy and Spain, spanning acute and convalescent COVID-19. The cDNA or gDNA used as material had been derived from T cells, B-cell-depleted T cells, or PBMCs.

Seattle patients were enrolled while actively infected and followed longitudinally. Trimming cost V 4 bases and J 9 bases, with 13 bases left between them. Germline values: CDR1 PRHDT, CDR2 FYEKMQ (reference sequence). The CDR3 is 13 residues long. As handled by the study authors: Estimation of nucleated cell counts was performed using reference gene primer amplification. Sequenced by immunoSEQ multiplex PCR; TCRdb stores in-frame clones only, minus some. V, J and clone size derive from that table, while D and trimming were established from the DNA sequence. Of fewer than 650,000 clones listed, about 88% are singletons.

This receptor was taken from a woman between 50 and 59 years old with COVID-19, enrolled during active disease. Sequencing used peripheral blood. The V gene is TRBV13, the J gene TRBJ1-5, with a possible D match to TRBD1 (6 bases). The CDR3 sequence: CASSSQGRWPQHF. The CDR3 bases are TGTGCCAGCAGCTCGCAGGGGAGATGGCCCCAGCATTTT.